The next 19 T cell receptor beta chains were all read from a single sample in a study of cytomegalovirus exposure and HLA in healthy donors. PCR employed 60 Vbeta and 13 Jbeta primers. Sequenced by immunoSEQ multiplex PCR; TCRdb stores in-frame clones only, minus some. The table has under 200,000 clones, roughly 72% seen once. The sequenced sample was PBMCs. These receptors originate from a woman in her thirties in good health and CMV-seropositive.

CDR3: CASSLEDRGWDTQYF. The CDR3 bases are TGCGCCAGCAGCTTGGAAGACAGGGGTTGGGATACGCAGTATTTT. This chain uses TRBV5-1 with TRBJ2-3, with 8 bases fitting TRBD1. Germline V gives CDR1 SGHRS, CDR2 YFSETQ. Trimming removed 0 bases from V and 6 bases from J; junction bases left unmatched: 6. The CDR3 contains 15 residues. The full variable domain, in which reference TRBV5-1 and TRBJ2-3 provide the parts outside the CDR3, is KAGVTQTPRYLIKTRGQQVTLSCSPISGHRSVSWYQQTPGQGLQFLFEYFSETQRNKGNFPGRFSGRQFSNSRSEMNVSTLELGDSALYLCASSLEDRGWDTQYFGPGTRLTVL.

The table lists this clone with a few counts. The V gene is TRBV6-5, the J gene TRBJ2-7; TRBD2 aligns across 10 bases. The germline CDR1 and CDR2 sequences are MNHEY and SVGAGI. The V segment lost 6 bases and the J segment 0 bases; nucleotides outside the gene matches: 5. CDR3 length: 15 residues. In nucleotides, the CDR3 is TGTGCCAGCAGCGTAGCGGGGGGCCTCTCCTACGAGCAGTACTTC. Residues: CASSVAGGLSYEQYF.

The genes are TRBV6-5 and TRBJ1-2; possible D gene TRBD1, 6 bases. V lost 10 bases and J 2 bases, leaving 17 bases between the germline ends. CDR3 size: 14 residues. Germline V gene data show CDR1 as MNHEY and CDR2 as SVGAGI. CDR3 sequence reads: CATAPGVNNYGYTF. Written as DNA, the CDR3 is TGTGCCACGGCCCCAGGGGTTAACAACTATGGCTACACCTTC.

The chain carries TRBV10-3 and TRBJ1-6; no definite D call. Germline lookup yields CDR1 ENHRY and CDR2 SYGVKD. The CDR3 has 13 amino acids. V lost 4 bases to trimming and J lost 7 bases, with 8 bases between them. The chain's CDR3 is CAISGGLNSPLHF. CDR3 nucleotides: TGTGCCATCAGTGGAGGGTTGAATTCACCCCTCCACTTT.

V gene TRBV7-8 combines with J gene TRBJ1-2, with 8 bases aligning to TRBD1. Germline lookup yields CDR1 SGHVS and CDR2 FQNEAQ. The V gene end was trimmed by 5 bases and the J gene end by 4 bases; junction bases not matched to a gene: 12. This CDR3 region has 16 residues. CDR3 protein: CASSPLATGVGYGYTF. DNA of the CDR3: TGTGCCAGCAGCCCTCTAGCGACAGGGGTAGGCTATGGCTACACCTTC.

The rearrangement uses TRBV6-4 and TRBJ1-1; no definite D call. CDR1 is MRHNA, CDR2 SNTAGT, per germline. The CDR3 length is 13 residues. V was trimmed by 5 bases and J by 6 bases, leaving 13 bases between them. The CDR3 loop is CASSREVNAEAFF. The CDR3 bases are TGTGCCAGCAGTCGGGAGGTAAACGCTGAAGCTTTCTTT.

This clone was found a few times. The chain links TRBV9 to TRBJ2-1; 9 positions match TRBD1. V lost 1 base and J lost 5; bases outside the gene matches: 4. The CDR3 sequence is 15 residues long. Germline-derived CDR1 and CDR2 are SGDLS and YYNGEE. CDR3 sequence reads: CASSVLQGANNEQFF. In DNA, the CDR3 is TGTGCCAGCAGCGTATTACAGGGGGCAAACAATGAGCAGTTCTTC.

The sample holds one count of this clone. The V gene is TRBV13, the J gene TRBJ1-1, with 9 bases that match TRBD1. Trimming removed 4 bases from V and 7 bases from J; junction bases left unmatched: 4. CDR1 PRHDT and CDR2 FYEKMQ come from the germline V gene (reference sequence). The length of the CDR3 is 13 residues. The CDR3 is CASSSGQGIEAFF. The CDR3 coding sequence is TGTGCCAGCAGCTCGGGACAGGGCATTGAAGCTTTCTTT.

This CDR3 is CASTGTGAYEQYF. CDR3 coding DNA: TGTGCCAGCACCGGGACAGGGGCCTACGAGCAGTACTTC. The chain carries TRBV6-6 and TRBJ2-7; 10 bases align to TRBD1. J was trimmed by 2 bases and V by 7 bases; bases with no gene match: 2. The CDR3 contains 13 residues. Germline V gene lookup returns CDR1 MNHNY and CDR2 SVGAGI (reference sequence).

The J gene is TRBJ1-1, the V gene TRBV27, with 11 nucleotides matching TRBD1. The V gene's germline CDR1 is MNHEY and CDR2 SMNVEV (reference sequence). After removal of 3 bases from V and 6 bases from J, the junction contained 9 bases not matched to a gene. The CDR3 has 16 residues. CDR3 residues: CASSFTGTGGFSEAFF. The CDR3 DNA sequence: TGTGCCAGCAGTTTCACGGGGACAGGGGGTTTTTCTGAAGCTTTCTTT.

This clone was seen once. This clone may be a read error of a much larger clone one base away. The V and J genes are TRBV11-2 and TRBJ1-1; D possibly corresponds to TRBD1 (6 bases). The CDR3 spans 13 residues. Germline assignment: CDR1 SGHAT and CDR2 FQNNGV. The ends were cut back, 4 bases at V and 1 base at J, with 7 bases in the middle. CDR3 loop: CASSSGQNTEAFF. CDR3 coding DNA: TGTGCCAGCAGCTCGGGACAGAACACTGAAGCTTTCTTT. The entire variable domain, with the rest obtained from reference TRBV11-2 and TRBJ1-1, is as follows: EAGVAQSPRYKIIEKRQSVAFWCNPISGHATLYWYQQILGQGPKLLIQFQNNGVVDDSQLPKDRFSAERLKGVDSTLKIQPAKLEDSAVYLCASSSGQNTEAFFGQGTRLTVV.

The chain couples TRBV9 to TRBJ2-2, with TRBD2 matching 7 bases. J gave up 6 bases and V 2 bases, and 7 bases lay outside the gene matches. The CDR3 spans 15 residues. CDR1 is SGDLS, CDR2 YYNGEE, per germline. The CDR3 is CASSVSGVKAGELFF. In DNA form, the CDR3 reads TGTGCCAGCAGCGTGAGCGGGGTGAAGGCCGGGGAGCTGTTTTTT.

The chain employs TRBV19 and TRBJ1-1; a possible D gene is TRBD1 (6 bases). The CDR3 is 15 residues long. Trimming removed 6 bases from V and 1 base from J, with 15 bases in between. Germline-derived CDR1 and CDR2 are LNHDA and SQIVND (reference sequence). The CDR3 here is CASSVRDTWNTEAFF. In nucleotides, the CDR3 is TGTGCCAGTAGCGTGAGGGACACCTGGAACACTGAAGCTTTCTTT.

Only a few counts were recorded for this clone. The CDR3 region is CASSESGRVTEAFF. CDR3 DNA: TGTGCCAGCAGTGAATCAGGCAGGGTCACTGAAGCTTTCTTT. The genes are TRBV25-1 and TRBJ1-1; maybe TRBD1 (5 bases). Trimming took 1 base from V and 4 from J, leaving 10 bases between them. Germline V CDR1 and CDR2: MGHDK, SYGVNS. The length of the CDR3 is 14 residues.

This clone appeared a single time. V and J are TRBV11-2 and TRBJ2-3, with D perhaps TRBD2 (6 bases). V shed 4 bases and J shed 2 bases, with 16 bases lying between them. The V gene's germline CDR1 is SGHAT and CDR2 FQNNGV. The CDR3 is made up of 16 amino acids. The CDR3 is CASSSSLATLTDTQYF. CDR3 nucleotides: TGTGCCAGCAGCTCTAGTCTAGCGACGCTCACAGATACGCAGTATTTT.

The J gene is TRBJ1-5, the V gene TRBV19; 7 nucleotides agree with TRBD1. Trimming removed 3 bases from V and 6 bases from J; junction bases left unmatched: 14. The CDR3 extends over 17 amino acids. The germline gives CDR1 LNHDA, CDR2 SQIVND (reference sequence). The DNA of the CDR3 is TGTGCCAGTAGTATGGGGCTTCGGCAGGGGGTAGGTCAGCCCCAGCATTTT. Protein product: CASSMGLRQGVGQPQHF.

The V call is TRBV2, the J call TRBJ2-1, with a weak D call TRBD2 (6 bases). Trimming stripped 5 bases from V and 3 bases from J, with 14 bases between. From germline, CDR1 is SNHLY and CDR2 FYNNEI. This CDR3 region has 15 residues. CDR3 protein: CASSPNGRSYNEQFF. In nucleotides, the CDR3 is TGTGCCAGCAGTCCCAACGGGAGAAGCTACAATGAGCAGTTCTTC.

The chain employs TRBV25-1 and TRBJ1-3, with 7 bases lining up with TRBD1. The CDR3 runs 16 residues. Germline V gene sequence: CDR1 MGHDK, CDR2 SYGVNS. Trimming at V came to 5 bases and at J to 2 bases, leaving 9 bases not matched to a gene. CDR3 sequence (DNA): TGTGCCAGCAGTTATACAGGGGTCGGCGCTGGAAACACCATATATTTT. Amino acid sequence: CASSYTGVGAGNTIYF.

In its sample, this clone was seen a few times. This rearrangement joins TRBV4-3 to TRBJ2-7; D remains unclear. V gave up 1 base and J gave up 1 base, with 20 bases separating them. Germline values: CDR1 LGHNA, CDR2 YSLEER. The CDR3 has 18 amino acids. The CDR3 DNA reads TGCGCCAGCAGCCAAGGGGTGAGCCTCGGCGGTGGGTCCTACGAGCAGTACTTC. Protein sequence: CASSQGVSLGGGSYEQYF.